These 5 T cell receptor beta chains share one sample of origin, sequenced in a study of low-dose radiotherapy and immunotherapy resistance in tumors. TRAV and TRBV primers primed cDNA for both TCRalpha and TCRbeta. TCRs were amplified for approximately 21 PCR cycles with a constant-region primer and V-primer adapter. MiXCR was run by TCRdb on the reads, yielding one entry per CDR3 protein. This table has more than 70,000 distinct CDR3 sequences, more than 20% appearing once. Time point here: after trial treatment. As to treatment: LDRT plus nivolumab, ipilimumab, low-dose cyclophosphamide and aspirin (RACIN trial). The specimen was PBMCs, collected after low-dose radiotherapy plus immunotherapy. The receptors originated from a female donor with ovarian cancer.

This clonotype was seen repeatedly, ten times or more. The chain carries TRBV6-2 or TRBV6-3 and TRBJ2-3; D could derive from TRBD1 or TRBD2 (5 bases each). Trimming left V 2 bases short and J 1 base short, with 10 bases between. The CDR3 runs to 15 residues. CDR1 is MNHEY, CDR2 SVGEGT, per germline. The CDR3 reads CASSYGGRGTDTQYF. The CDR3 bases are TGTGCCAGCAGTTACGGGGGACGTGGCACAGATACGCAGTATTTT.

The chain carries TRBV6-8 and TRBJ2-7, with D perhaps assigned TRBD1 or TRBD2 (5 bases each). The CDR3 spans 16 residues. Germline CDR1 reads MNHGY; CDR2 reads SAAAGT. Between the trimmed V and J ends, which lost 4 bases and 0 bases, there was a span of 16 bases. The CDR3 DNA reads as TGTGCCAGCAGTTCACGGGGCCACGTGAGCTCCTACGAGCAGTACTTC. Protein: CASSSRGHVSSYEQYF.

Concerning this clonotype itself: This may stem from a read error, because a much larger clone lies one nucleotide away. Without the conserved terminal phenylalanine or tryptophan, this CDR3 likely stems from a read error. This chain links TRBV30 with TRBJ2-3; 9 nucleotides align to TRBD2. Germline trimming cut 5 bases from V and 5 bases from J; bases unmatched to any gene: 8. The CDR3 runs 14 residues. CDR1 and CDR2 (germline): GTSNPN, SVGIG (reference sequence). The CDR3, as DNA: TGTGCCTGGTCCCTAGCGGGGAGGGGAGATACGCAGTATTAT. Translated, it gives CAWSLAGRGDTQYY.

This clonotype was counted many times. The gene calls are TRBV5-4 and TRBJ2-3; 7 nucleotides match TRBD1. V gave up 1 base and J gave up 4 bases; unmatched junction bases: 0. Germline V gene data show CDR1 as SGHNT and CDR2 as YYREEE (reference sequence). The CDR3 is 13 amino acids. This CDR3 reads CASSLRGPDTQYF. CDR3 DNA sequence: TGTGCCAGCAGCTTGAGGGGGCCAGATACGCAGTATTTT.

In its sample, this clonotype was seen many times. The CDR3 loop is CAILPDSTDTQYF. DNA for the CDR3: TGTGCCATCCTCCCGGACAGCACAGATACGCAGTATTTT. V and J are TRBV13 and TRBJ2-3; D uncertain. Germline loops: CDR1 PRHDT, CDR2 FYEKMQ (reference sequence). V was clipped by 10 bases and J by 0 bases, with 11 bases between them. This CDR3 is 13 amino acids long.